The table lists the clone carrying this TCR beta chain with a few counts. Its antigen is as yet unknown. The source of the sample is a study of T cell repertoires in cytomegalovirus infection. Across the whole study: Well-studied HLA-B-restricted epitopes and recently identified HLA-C-restricted epitopes of CMV were both used in the study. It was the public TCR beta signatures that indicated both CMV infection and matching HLA type.

This CDR3 contains 11 residues. Germline V gene data show CDR1 as MNHEY and CDR2 as SMNVEV (reference sequence). V shed 10 bases and J shed 4 bases, with 8 bases lying between them. TCRdb passed the reads through MiXCR, listing each CDR3 protein once. The sample has approximately 770,000 distinct CDR3 sequences, just under 30% seen once. This specimen consisted of cultured CD8+ T cells from PBMCs, obtained from culture after CMV antigen stimulation. The chain has TRBV27 and TRBJ2-1; D is undetermined. This clonotype was obtained from a human donor in good health (CMV status not recorded). Some clones in this sample may be carry-over from other donors' samples. DNA of the CDR3: TGTGCCACCGCCTATTACAATGAGCAGTTCTTC. Its translation: CATAYYNEQFF.